This is a list of T cell receptor beta chains from one sample in a study of human T cells and chemical hapten exposure. MiXCR, run by TCRdb on the RACE reads, gives a single entry per CDR3 protein. This table has some 340,000 distinct CDR3 sequences, around 7% appearing once. This specimen was whole blood, taken in connection with sensitization to the hapten diphenylcyclopropenone (DPC). The receptor set was obtained from a woman aged 18-30 years with alopecia areata. Some clones in this sample may be carry-over from other donors' samples. CDR3s include the opening cysteine and the closing phenylalanine or tryptophan. The order of the fields is clone size, V gene, D gene, J gene, CDR3 DNA, CDR3 protein. A D gene is named only where the DNA matches it firmly. The listing skips clone size in some rows; elsewhere it reads once, few, many or a size class.

abundance: few
v_gene: TRBV27
d_gene: .
j_gene: TRBJ1-2
CDR3nt: TGTGCCAGCAGTTGGTCAGGGAGGCAGCCGGGCTACACCTTC
CDR3aa: CASSWSGRQPGYTF

abundance: .
v_gene: TRBV5-5
d_gene: TRBD2
j_gene: TRBJ2-5
CDR3nt: TGTGCCAGCAGCCTAGGGACTAGCGGCACCACGGAGACCCAGTACTTC
CDR3aa: CASSLGTSGTTETQYF

abundance: many
v_gene: TRBV7-9
d_gene: .
j_gene: TRBJ1-5
CDR3nt: TGTGCCAGCAGCTTAGCCCGGGCCGGCAATCAGCCCCAGCATTTT
CDR3aa: CASSLARAGNQPQHF

abundance: few
v_gene: TRBV29-1
d_gene: .
j_gene: TRBJ2-2
CDR3nt: TGCAGCGTTGATGGGGCGACCGGGGAGCTGTTTTTT
CDR3aa: CSVDGATGELFF

abundance: few
v_gene: TRBV6-2/TRBV6-3
d_gene: .
j_gene: TRBJ1-5
CDR3nt: TGTGCCAGCAGTCGAGACGGGGGCGGATATAGCAATCAGCCCCAGCATTTT
CDR3aa: CASSRDGGGYSNQPQHF

abundance: .
v_gene: TRBV4-3
d_gene: TRBD1
j_gene: TRBJ1-2
CDR3nt: TGCGCCAGCAGCCAAGATAGGGGACAGTCCTATGGCTACACCTTC
CDR3aa: CASSQDRGQSYGYTF

abundance: few
v_gene: TRBV11-2
d_gene: TRBD2
j_gene: TRBJ2-3
CDR3nt: TGTGCCAGCGGAAGAGTATCCGGGACTAGCGATCAAGATACGCAGTATTTT
CDR3aa: CASGRVSGTSDQDTQYF

abundance: few
v_gene: TRBV7-2
d_gene: .
j_gene: TRBJ2-5
CDR3nt: TGTGCCAGCAGCTCATCCGGGACCCTCGTACAGACCCAGTACTTC
CDR3aa: CASSSSGTLVQTQYF

abundance: .
v_gene: TRBV4-3
d_gene: .
j_gene: TRBJ1-3
CDR3nt: TGCGCCAGCAGCCAAGATCCCGGGGGGAATGGAAACACCATATATTTT
CDR3aa: CASSQDPGGNGNTIYF

abundance: .
v_gene: TRBV20-1
d_gene: .
j_gene: TRBJ1-6
CDR3nt: TGCAGTGCCACCAATTGGAGGGGGGCTCCTAATTCACCCCTCCACTTT
CDR3aa: CSATNWRGAPNSPLHF

abundance: many
v_gene: TRBV27
d_gene: TRBD2
j_gene: TRBJ2-7
CDR3nt: TGTGCCAGCAGTCCCCGACTAGCGGGGGGGCCCTACGAGCAGTACTTC
CDR3aa: CASSPRLAGGPYEQYF

abundance: .
v_gene: TRBV20-1
d_gene: .
j_gene: TRBJ2-1
CDR3nt: TGCAGTGCTGCTTTTTCTGCGGTACCCGGCAATGAGCAGTTCTTC
CDR3aa: CSAAFSAVPGNEQFF

abundance: many
v_gene: TRBV6-2/TRBV6-3
d_gene: .
j_gene: TRBJ2-5
CDR3nt: TGTGCCAGCACTAAAAGAGGGGGAGCCCAAGAGACCCAGTACTTC
CDR3aa: CASTKRGGAQETQYF

abundance: .
v_gene: TRBV2
d_gene: TRBD2
j_gene: TRBJ2-1
CDR3nt: TGTGCCAGCAGTGAAGCCCTTGGGAGCGGGGGTCTGTATGAGCAGTTCTTC
CDR3aa: CASSEALGSGGLYEQFF

abundance: few
v_gene: TRBV11-2
d_gene: TRBD2
j_gene: TRBJ2-7
CDR3nt: TGTGCCAGCAGCTTAGTACTAGCGGGGGGGCGACGCGAGCAGTACTTC
CDR3aa: CASSLVLAGGRREQYF

abundance: many
v_gene: TRBV7-2
d_gene: .
j_gene: TRBJ1-4
CDR3nt: TGTGCCAGCAGCCTACTTAAGGGGGAAAATGAAAAACTGTTTTTT
CDR3aa: CASSLLKGENEKLFF

abundance: few
v_gene: TRBV28
d_gene: TRBD1
j_gene: TRBJ1-5
CDR3nt: TGTGCCAGCAGTTTCGCCGGGACAGGTGATCAGCCCCAGCATTTT
CDR3aa: CASSFAGTGDQPQHF

abundance: .
v_gene: TRBV6-1
d_gene: .
j_gene: TRBJ1-1
CDR3nt: TGTGCCAGCAGTGAAGGAGGGAGAGAAGCTTTCTTT
CDR3aa: CASSEGGREAFF

abundance: .
v_gene: TRBV6-6
d_gene: .
j_gene: TRBJ1-6
CDR3nt: TGTGCCAGCAGTTACTCTCCAGGGCAGGCTTCACCCCTCCACTTT
CDR3aa: CASSYSPGQASPLHF

abundance: .
v_gene: TRBV5-1
d_gene: .
j_gene: TRBJ2-1
CDR3nt: TGCGCCAGCAGCTTGGGTGGGGATAATGAGCAGTTCTTC
CDR3aa: CASSLGGDNEQFF

abundance: .
v_gene: TRBV20-1
d_gene: .
j_gene: TRBJ2-7
CDR3nt: TGCAGTGCTACCGGGACCCAATACACCTACGAGCAGTACTTC
CDR3aa: CSATGTQYTYEQYF

abundance: .
v_gene: TRBV29-1
d_gene: .
j_gene: TRBJ1-1
CDR3nt: TGCAGCGTTCGAGGGTTGGCTAGGACCACTGAAGCTTTCTTT
CDR3aa: CSVRGLARTTEAFF

abundance: few
v_gene: TRBV19
d_gene: .
j_gene: TRBJ1-2
CDR3nt: TGTGCCAGTACCCTCTGGAGGGGTAGCAACTATGGCTACACCTTC
CDR3aa: CASTLWRGSNYGYTF

abundance: .
v_gene: TRBV7-2
d_gene: .
j_gene: TRBJ2-5
CDR3nt: TGTGCCAGCAGCCCCGACGTGACAGGCATGAAGACCCAGTACTTC
CDR3aa: CASSPDVTGMKTQYF

abundance: many
v_gene: TRBV27
d_gene: .
j_gene: TRBJ1-2
CDR3nt: TGTGCCAGCAGTTTAGGAGCAGGGAGGATCTATGGCTACACCTTC
CDR3aa: CASSLGAGRIYGYTF

abundance: many
v_gene: TRBV29-1
d_gene: .
j_gene: TRBJ2-3
CDR3nt: TGCAGCGTTGCTTACCCAAGCGAGGGGCCCTACACAGATACGCAGTATTTT
CDR3aa: CSVAYPSEGPYTDTQYF

abundance: few
v_gene: TRBV19
d_gene: TRBD1
j_gene: TRBJ1-2
CDR3nt: TGTGCCAGTAGTTCTCTCCAGGGCAGGGGGCGCGATGGCTACACCTTC
CDR3aa: CASSSLQGRGRDGYTF

abundance: few
v_gene: TRBV6-5
d_gene: .
j_gene: TRBJ2-3
CDR3nt: TGTGCCAGCAGTTCTCGGAGCCGCACAGATACGCAGTATTTT
CDR3aa: CASSSRSRTDTQYF

abundance: .
v_gene: TRBV4-1
d_gene: .
j_gene: TRBJ2-7
CDR3nt: TGCGCCAGCAGCCAAGATGAGGACGGCTACGAGCAGTACTTC
CDR3aa: CASSQDEDGYEQYF

abundance: .
v_gene: TRBV5-1
d_gene: TRBD1
j_gene: TRBJ1-2
CDR3nt: TGCGCCAGCAGCTTCCAGGGGGCAAATGATGGCTACACCTTC
CDR3aa: CASSFQGANDGYTF

abundance: .
v_gene: TRBV7-2
d_gene: TRBD2
j_gene: TRBJ2-3
CDR3nt: TGTGCCAGCAGCTTCTCCCCTAGCGGGGGCGCAGATACGCAGTATTTT
CDR3aa: CASSFSPSGGADTQYF

abundance: few
v_gene: TRBV12-5
d_gene: TRBD1
j_gene: TRBJ2-4
CDR3nt: TGTGCTAGTGGTTGGACGGGACAGGGGAACACCAAAAACATTCAGTACTTC
CDR3aa: CASGWTGQGNTKNIQYF

abundance: .
v_gene: TRBV18
d_gene: TRBD2
j_gene: TRBJ2-3
CDR3nt: TGTGCCAGCTCACCACCGCCGCCTAGCGGTACTAGCACAGATACGCAGTATTTT
CDR3aa: CASSPPPPSGTSTDTQYF

abundance: many
v_gene: TRBV5-1
d_gene: TRBD2
j_gene: TRBJ2-7
CDR3nt: TGCGCCAGCAGCGATTCTTTAGCGGGGGGGTCCTACGAGCAGTACTTC
CDR3aa: CASSDSLAGGSYEQYF

abundance: few
v_gene: TRBV6-1
d_gene: .
j_gene: TRBJ1-1
CDR3nt: TGTGCCAGCAGTGAATTTGGGTTGGTTTACACTGAAGCTTTCTTT
CDR3aa: CASSEFGLVYTEAFF

abundance: .
v_gene: TRBV29-1
d_gene: .
j_gene: TRBJ2-5
CDR3nt: TGCAGCGTTGAACCCTCGAGGACTCCCGAGACCCAGTACTTC
CDR3aa: CSVEPSRTPETQYF

abundance: many
v_gene: TRBV25-1
d_gene: TRBD2
j_gene: TRBJ2-4
CDR3nt: TGTGCCCGCTGTCGACTAGCGCTAGCCAAAAACATTCAGTACTTC
CDR3aa: CARCRLALAKNIQYF

abundance: few
v_gene: TRBV20-1
d_gene: TRBD2
j_gene: TRBJ2-1
CDR3nt: TGCAGTGCTTCAAATAGCGGGGGACGAGGGAATGAGCAGTTCTTC
CDR3aa: CSASNSGGRGNEQFF

abundance: few
v_gene: TRBV6-5
d_gene: TRBD1
j_gene: TRBJ2-1
CDR3nt: TGTGCCAGCACTCCTCAGGGGGAGACCTACAATGAGCAGTTCTTC
CDR3aa: CASTPQGETYNEQFF

abundance: many
v_gene: TRBV12-3/TRBV12-4
d_gene: TRBD1
j_gene: TRBJ1-4
CDR3nt: TGTGCCAGCGGAACCGGGACAGGGAATGAAAAACTGTTTTTT
CDR3aa: CASGTGTGNEKLFF

abundance: .
v_gene: TRBV6-5
d_gene: .
j_gene: TRBJ1-2
CDR3nt: TGTGCCAGCAGTTACCAGGAGGGGGGCCTTTATGGCTACACCTTC
CDR3aa: CASSYQEGGLYGYTF

abundance: .
v_gene: TRBV25-1
d_gene: .
j_gene: TRBJ2-7
CDR3nt: TGTGCCAGCAGTGATCCTACCGGGACACCTTCCTACGAGCAGTACTTC
CDR3aa: CASSDPTGTPSYEQYF

abundance: .
v_gene: TRBV7-8
d_gene: TRBD1
j_gene: TRBJ1-5
CDR3nt: TGTGCCAGCAGCCCGCGACGACAGGGGGCGCGGCAGCCCCAGCATTTT
CDR3aa: CASSPRRQGARQPQHF

abundance: .
v_gene: TRBV20-1
d_gene: .
j_gene: TRBJ2-3
CDR3nt: TGCAGTGCGCTTACGACGGACGGCACAGATACGCAGTATTTT
CDR3aa: CSALTTDGTDTQYF

abundance: many
v_gene: TRBV7-6
d_gene: .
j_gene: TRBJ2-2
CDR3nt: TGTGCCAGCAGCTTAGAATGGGCTTCCGGGGAGCTGTTTTTT
CDR3aa: CASSLEWASGELFF

abundance: .
v_gene: TRBV28
d_gene: .
j_gene: TRBJ1-2
CDR3nt: TGTGCCAGCAGTCGCTACGGGACGCTACTTAACTATGGCTACACCTTC
CDR3aa: CASSRYGTLLNYGYTF

abundance: .
v_gene: TRBV20-1
d_gene: .
j_gene: TRBJ1-3
CDR3nt: TGCTCGGTCCCGGGACCCCTGGTACCCGCCATATATTTT
CDR3aa: CSVPGPLVPAIYF

abundance: many
v_gene: TRBV5-6
d_gene: .
j_gene: TRBJ1-5
CDR3nt: TGTGCCAGCAGCTTCGCGGGAAGCAATCAGCCCCAGCATTTT
CDR3aa: CASSFAGSNQPQHF

abundance: .
v_gene: TRBV5-1
d_gene: TRBD2
j_gene: TRBJ2-3
CDR3nt: TGCGCCAGCAGCTTGGCCCTGCCCAAATTAGCGGGGCCCTCAGATACGCAGTATTTT
CDR3aa: CASSLALPKLAGPSDTQYF

abundance: .
v_gene: TRBV14
d_gene: TRBD2
j_gene: TRBJ2-3
CDR3nt: TGTGCCAGCAGTCGCCTTGTGACTAGCGGGGGGAGAGCAGATACGCAGTATTTT
CDR3aa: CASSRLVTSGGRADTQYF

abundance: few
v_gene: TRBV5-5
d_gene: .
j_gene: TRBJ2-5
CDR3nt: TGTGCCAGCAGCTTGCGAAATGGGGGCCAAGAGACCCAGTACTTC
CDR3aa: CASSLRNGGQETQYF